A selection of T cell receptor beta chains follows, all from one sample in a study of shared clonotypes between healthy human individuals. Repertoires were generated with immunoSEQ multiplex PCR, while TCRdb's copy carries only in-frame clones and drops some. The sample contains some 2,000,000 clones, approximately 94% of which appear only once. Source material: naive CD8+ T cells sorted from blood. The origin of the receptors is a man aged 18 to 29 in good health. The CDR3 runs from the conserved cysteine through the conserved F or W. The D gene is left open where the match is weak. The size of a clone is reported for some rows only, either as once, few or many, or as a class for expanded clones.

j_call clone_size v_call d_call cdr3_nt cdr3_aa
TRBJ2-3 - TRBV30 - TGTGCCTGGAGTGTACCAGATACGCAGTATTTT CAWSVPDTQYF
TRBJ2-7 - TRBV11-2 TRBD2 TGTGCCAGCAGCCCACCAAGCGGGAGGGCGACCTACGAGCAGTACTTC CASSPPSGRATYEQYF
TRBJ2-5 - TRBV5-6 - TGTGCCAGCGGAAGCAGGGACTCGTACCAAGAGACCCAGTACTTC CASGSRDSYQETQYF
TRBJ2-7 - TRBV7-9 TRBD2 TGTGCCAGCAGCTTAGAGGGGAGGGTCGGGGACTACGAGCAGTACTTC CASSLEGRVGDYEQYF
TRBJ1-2 - TRBV5-6 - TGTGCCAGCAGCTTGGGACAGGTCGGCTATGGCTACACCTTC CASSLGQVGYGYTF
TRBJ1-4 - TRBV28 - TGTGCCAGCAGTTTATTACCGGGGCTTTCGGGGGAAAAACTGTTTTTT CASSLLPGLSGEKLFF
TRBJ2-7 once TRBV12-5 - TGTGCTAGTGGTTTGGGTCTAGACAGCTCCTACGAGCAGTACTTC CASGLGLDSSYEQYF
TRBJ2-2 - TRBV10-3 TRBD1 TGTGCCATCGGCTGGGACAGTAACACCGGGGAGCTGTTTTTT CAIGWDSNTGELFF
TRBJ2-7 - TRBV9 TRBD1 TGTGCCAGCAGCCCCGGGACAGGAGGCGCCGGTCAGTACTTC CASSPGTGGAGQYF
TRBJ2-1 - TRBV7-2 TRBD2 TGTGCCAGCAGCGGGACTACTTTATACAATGAGCAGTTCTTC CASSGTTLYNEQFF
TRBJ1-6 few TRBV6-5 - TGTGCCAGCAGTTACTCGGGGGCAGCTTCACCCCTCCACTTT CASSYSGAASPLHF
TRBJ1-1 - TRBV10-2 - TGCGCCAGCAGTGTCGACAGAATGAACACTGAAGCTTTCTTT CASSVDRMNTEAFF
TRBJ2-2 - TRBV7-6 TRBD2 TGTGCCAGCAGCCCCGTGACTAGCGGGAGTTCCGGGGAGCTGTTTTTT CASSPVTSGSSGELFF
TRBJ2-7 - TRBV6-1 TRBD1 TGTGCCAGCAGTCAACGGACAGGGGTAGAGGAGCAGTACTTC CASSQRTGVEEQYF
TRBJ1-1 - TRBV30 - TGTGCCTACGCAATGGGGAACACTGAAGCTTTCTTT CAYAMGNTEAFF
TRBJ2-7 - TRBV13 - TGTGCCAGCAGCTCCGGTAAAGGCGAGCAGTACTTC CASSSGKGEQYF
TRBJ2-2 few TRBV4-1 TRBD1 TGCGCCAGCAGCCAAGGTCAGGGGGCGCGCACCGGGGAGCTGTTTTTT CASSQGQGARTGELFF
TRBJ2-2 - TRBV7-9 TRBD2 TGTGCCAGCAGCTATAGCGGGAGCCTCGGGAACACCGGGGAGCTGTTTTTT CASSYSGSLGNTGELFF
TRBJ1-5 - TRBV15 TRBD1 TGTGCCACCAGCAGAGGGACAGGGGGGAATAGCAATCAGCCCCAGCATTTT CATSRGTGGNSNQPQHF
TRBJ2-1 - TRBV4-3 TRBD2 TGCGCCAGCAGCCCCTACATCCGGGAGGGCCCCGATTACAATGAGCAGTTCTTC CASSPYIREGPDYNEQFF
TRBJ1-2 - TRBV5-1 TRBD1 TGCGCCAGCAGCTTGGACGACAGGGGCAGCTACACCTTC CASSLDDRGSYTF
TRBJ2-2 - TRBV4-1 - TGCGCCAGCAGCCCCTCCGAGGGCGGCACCGGGGAGCTGTTTTTT CASSPSEGGTGELFF
TRBJ2-2 - TRBV7-6 TRBD2 TGTGCCAGCAGCTCCCCTCCTGGGAGGGCCTTAGCCGGGGAGCTGTTTTTT CASSSPPGRALAGELFF
TRBJ2-7 - TRBV7-9 - TGTGCCAGCGGCCACAGGGCAAACTACGAGCAGTACTTC CASGHRANYEQYF
TRBJ2-7 once TRBV5-1 TRBD2 TGCGCCAGCAGCTTGAGGCTAGCGGGAGCTCCCGTAACTAGCGAGCAGTACTTC CASSLRLAGAPVTSEQYF
TRBJ1-1 - TRBV29-1 - TGCAGCGCCCGCCTTATCCAAACAGGTGGGGTCACTGAAGCTTTCTTT CSARLIQTGGVTEAFF
TRBJ2-5 - TRBV29-1 TRBD1 TGCAGCGTGTGGACAGGGGAAGAGACCCAGTACTTC CSVWTGEETQYF
TRBJ2-7 - TRBV7-8 - TGTGCCAGCAGCTCATACGGTACTGGCTACGAGCAGTACTTC CASSSYGTGYEQYF
TRBJ2-7 - TRBV2 - TGTGCCAGCAGTGGAGGACCCTACGAGCAGTACTTC CASSGGPYEQYF
TRBJ2-7 - TRBV6-5 - TGTGCCAGCAGTTACGGCTGGAACTACGAGCAGTACTTC CASSYGWNYEQYF
TRBJ2-7 once TRBV5-1 TRBD1 TGCGCCAGCAGCTTCTCAGGGGGATCCTACGAGCAGTACTTC CASSFSGGSYEQYF
TRBJ2-3 - TRBV30 - TGTGCCTGGAGTGTAATGATTGGGGATACGCAGTATTTT CAWSVMIGDTQYF
TRBJ2-1 - TRBV7-9 TRBD1 TGTGCCAGCAGCTGGTGGACAGGGGAAAACAATGAGCAGTTCTTC CASSWWTGENNEQFF
TRBJ2-3 - TRBV7-8 TRBD2 TGTGCCAGCTTGGGGGGGAGCGGCACAGATACGCAGTATTTT CASLGGSGTDTQYF
TRBJ2-7 - TRBV27 - TGTGCCAGCAGTTTGGTAGGGGGGTCCTACGAGCAGTACTTC CASSLVGGSYEQYF
TRBJ2-1 - TRBV2 TRBD2 TGTGCCAGCAGTGTCCCGGGGGGAGAAAACAATGAGCAGTTCTTC CASSVPGGENNEQFF
TRBJ1-1 once TRBV30 - TGTGCCTGGGGGGGTTACACTGAAGCTTTCTTT CAWGGYTEAFF
TRBJ2-7 - TRBV6-1 TRBD1 TGTGCCAGCAGTGTCGACAGGGGGCCCTCCTACGAGCAGTACTTC CASSVDRGPSYEQYF
TRBJ1-2 - TRBV6-5 - TGTGCCAGCGGTCAGGGGAATGGCTACACCTTC CASGQGNGYTF
TRBJ2-7 few TRBV28 - TGTGCCAGCAGTTTAACAGGTAGCTCCTACGAGCAGTACTTC CASSLTGSSYEQYF
TRBJ2-1 - TRBV4-3 TRBD2 TGCGCCAGCAGCCAAGGGATGGCTAGCGGGAGTGGTAATGAGCAGTTCTTC CASSQGMASGSGNEQFF
TRBJ2-2 - TRBV19 - TGTGCCAGTAGTATAATAGGGACGGTTTACACCGGGGAGCTGTTTTTT CASSIIGTVYTGELFF
TRBJ1-1 - TRBV7-9 - TGTGCCAGCAGCTTAGGACTCACTGAAGCTTTCTTT CASSLGLTEAFF
TRBJ2-7 - TRBV10-3 TRBD1 TGTGCCATCAGTGACCCAATCGGGACAGGGGACGAGCAGTACTTC CAISDPIGTGDEQYF
TRBJ2-7 - TRBV7-6 - TGTGCCAGCAGCTTATCAGGGACCTACGAGCAGTACTTC CASSLSGTYEQYF
TRBJ2-3 - TRBV20-1 TRBD2 TGCAACGGGGAGGGGCAGTATTTT CNGEGQYF
TRBJ2-3 once TRBV29-1 TRBD1 TGCAGTGGGTCAGGGGGCCAAGCTAGCACAGATACGCAGTATTTT CSGSGGQASTDTQYF
TRBJ2-7 - TRBV6-5 - TGTGCCAGCAGTTACTCGAGTCCGGTAACCTACGAGCAGTACTTC CASSYSSPVTYEQYF
TRBJ2-2 - TRBV29-1 - TGCAGCGTTGGTGACCGTGGCGCCTCCGGGGAGCTGTTTTTT CSVGDRGASGELFF
TRBJ2-1 - TRBV9 TRBD1 TGTGCCAGCAGCGTGGGGACAGGGAATGAGCAGTTCTTC CASSVGTGNEQFF
TRBJ2-7 - TRBV6-6 - TGTGCCAGCACCTGGGACGGGGGTACCTACGAGCAGTACTTC CASTWDGGTYEQYF
TRBJ2-2 - TRBV6-5 TRBD2 TGTGCCAGCAGTACGGGACTACAGCTTACGGAGCTGTTTTTT CASSTGLQLTELFF
TRBJ2-5 - TRBV7-2 TRBD2 TGTGCCAGCAGCTTAGCGGGAGGGAAGGAGACCCAGTACTTC CASSLAGGKETQYF
TRBJ2-5 - TRBV7-9 TRBD1 TGTGCCAGCAGCTTTCTACCCGGGACAGGGGAAGAGACCCAGTACTTC CASSFLPGTGEETQYF
TRBJ2-7 - TRBV29-1 - TGCAGCGTTGGCACACGCTACGAGCAGTACTTC CSVGTRYEQYF
TRBJ1-2 - TRBV29-1 - TGCAGCGTTCCAGACTATGGCTACACCTTC CSVPDYGYTF
TRBJ2-1 - TRBV30 - TGTGCCTGGAGTGTAGGGGGGAGCGATGAGCAGTTCTTC CAWSVGGSDEQFF
TRBJ2-1 - TRBV29-1 TRBD2 TGCAGCGTTGACCGAGAGCGGGAGTTTTACAATGAGCAGTTCTTC CSVDREREFYNEQFF
TRBJ1-2 - TRBV9 - TGTGCCAGCAGCGGAGCTTATGAGTACAACTATGGCTACACCTTC CASSGAYEYNYGYTF
TRBJ2-5 - TRBV9 - TGTGCCAGCAGCGGAATAAGTCGTACCGGGGAGACCCAGTACTTC CASSGISRTGETQYF